A selection of T cell receptor beta chains follows, all from one sample in a study of CD8 T cells in ankylosing spondylitis. In TCRdb, the 5' RACE reads were re-called with MiXCR into one record per CDR3 protein. The sample has roughly 700,000 distinct CDR3 sequences, around 20% seen once; the top ten hold about a fifth. Sequenced: blood, either unsorted or a sorted T cell fraction (not recorded which). The receptors stem from a male donor with ankylosing spondylitis. CDR3s include the opening cysteine and the closing phenylalanine or tryptophan. A D gene is named only where the DNA matches it firmly. Clone size is shown for a subset of rows, as once, few, many or a class of expanded clone.

J gene: TRBJ2-1; V gene: TRBV9; D gene: TRBD2; clone size: NA; CDR3 protein: CASGYTSGIYNEQFF; CDR3 DNA: TGTGCCAGCGGATACACTAGCGGGATCTACAATGAGCAGTTCTTC
J gene: TRBJ2-2; V gene: TRBV4-2; D gene: TRBD2; clone size: NA; CDR3 protein: CASSQDLAGEGTGELFF; CDR3 DNA: TGTGCCAGCAGCCAAGATTTGGCGGGAGAAGGAACCGGGGAGCTGTTTTTT
J gene: TRBJ2-3; V gene: TRBV7-2; D gene: NA; clone size: few; CDR3 protein: CASSLARGQIRTDTQYF; CDR3 DNA: TGTGCCAGCAGCTTAGCGCGGGGACAGATACGCACAGATACGCAGTATTTT
J gene: TRBJ2-7; V gene: TRBV11-1; D gene: TRBD2; clone size: NA; CDR3 protein: CASSLGRTSPMGRYEQYF; CDR3 DNA: TGTGCCAGCAGCTTAGGGAGGACTAGCCCAATGGGGAGGTACGAGCAGTACTTC
J gene: TRBJ2-3; V gene: TRBV5-1; D gene: NA; clone size: NA; CDR3 protein: CASSLTGHDTDTQYF; CDR3 DNA: TGCGCCAGCAGCCTGACAGGCCACGACACAGATACGCAGTATTTT
J gene: TRBJ2-5; V gene: TRBV12-3/TRBV12-4; D gene: TRBD2; clone size: NA; CDR3 protein: CASSRRLAGDQETQYF; CDR3 DNA: TGTGCCAGCAGTCGAAGACTAGCGGGGGACCAAGAGACCCAGTACTTC
J gene: TRBJ2-5; V gene: TRBV15; D gene: TRBD2; clone size: many; CDR3 protein: CATSTLLAGEETQYF; CDR3 DNA: TGTGCCACCAGCACCCTACTAGCGGGAGAAGAGACCCAGTACTTC
J gene: TRBJ1-2; V gene: TRBV28; D gene: NA; clone size: NA; CDR3 protein: CASSLWRGYGYTF; CDR3 DNA: TGTGCCAGCAGTTTATGGAGGGGTTATGGCTACACCTTC
J gene: TRBJ1-5; V gene: TRBV6-1; D gene: NA; clone size: NA; CDR3 protein: CASSRGDLSNQPQHF; CDR3 DNA: TGTGCCAGCAGTCGAGGGGACCTTAGCAATCAGCCCCAGCATTTT
J gene: TRBJ1-2; V gene: TRBV7-9; D gene: NA; clone size: NA; CDR3 protein: CASRSTPSGTHYGYTF; CDR3 DNA: TGTGCCAGCAGGTCTACTCCGTCCGGGACGCACTATGGCTACACCTTC
J gene: TRBJ2-7; V gene: TRBV7-3; D gene: NA; clone size: NA; CDR3 protein: CASSLDPVPIRSEQYF; CDR3 DNA: TGTGCCAGCAGCTTAGACCCCGTTCCCATCCGTTCCGAGCAGTACTTC
J gene: TRBJ1-2; V gene: TRBV11-3; D gene: TRBD1; clone size: few; CDR3 protein: CASSLGGGTGYGYTF; CDR3 DNA: TGTGCCAGCAGCTTAGGCGGAGGGACAGGGTATGGCTACACCTTC
J gene: TRBJ2-3; V gene: TRBV18; D gene: NA; clone size: NA; CDR3 protein: CASSPPSPRTQYF; CDR3 DNA: TGTGCCAGCTCACCACCGAGCCCAAGGACGCAGTATTTT
J gene: TRBJ2-5; V gene: TRBV5-1; D gene: TRBD2; clone size: NA; CDR3 protein: CASSLAGGPLETQYF; CDR3 DNA: TGCGCCAGCAGCTTAGCGGGGGGGCCATTAGAGACCCAGTACTTC
J gene: TRBJ1-1; V gene: TRBV6-6; D gene: TRBD1; clone size: NA; CDR3 protein: CASTTGTGGEAFF; CDR3 DNA: TGTGCCAGCACTACCGGGACAGGCGGTGAAGCTTTCTTT
J gene: TRBJ2-7; V gene: TRBV4-1; D gene: NA; clone size: NA; CDR3 protein: CASSQGTTIYEQYF; CDR3 DNA: TGCGCCAGCAGCCAAGGTACTACAATCTACGAGCAGTACTTC